This T cell receptor (beta chain) was found in a study of blood T cell repertoires in COVID-19 (dated by TCRdb to the early 2020s). Background on the whole study: Samples from collaborators originated in the United States, Italy and Spain and spanned both the acute and convalescent phases of COVID-19. The prospective study material was composed of cDNA or gDNA derived from T cells, B-cell-depleted T cells, or PBMCs. The dataset comprised deeply sampled blood TCRbeta repertoires from subjects exposed to, actively infected with, or recovered from COVID-19. The repertoires were released in a freely available public database meant as a resource for research on the immune response to SARS-CoV-2. The samples were drawn from the first 160 participants of the ongoing ImmuneRACE study and from 1,254 subjects provided by 6 global collaborators. The sample metadata nearly always contained a de-identified subject ID, COVID-19 status, age in years and sex. Where HLA class I and class II types were available, the types were taken from metadata supplied by the sample provider, not from assay-based typing.

The germline V gene (reference sequence) sets CDR1 to GTSNPN and CDR2 to SVGIG. Inclusive of the bounding cysteine and phenylalanine, the CDR3 is 13 residues long. The entry retains the CDR3 DNA only, 39 bases that are in frame from base 1. Cut back by 2 bases and 8 bases, the V and J ends lie 15 bases apart. Each collaborating institution followed its own protocols to collect whole blood in K2EDTA tubes. Collaborator samples were shipped for TCRbeta analysis as frozen whole blood, isolated PBMCs, or DNA extracted from either sample type. Comment on this clone: No cognate antigen has been identified for it. The input lacks base qualities; no much larger clone sits a single base away.

TCRbeta CDR3 regions were amplified from genomic DNA by means of the immunoSEQ Assay, a bias-controlled multiplex PCR. The original pipeline was this. Nucleated cell counts per sample were estimated from amplification of reference gene primers within the assay. To quantify the absolute abundance of each unique TCRbeta CDR3 rearrangement, sequence reads were collapsed and filtered. For each sample, productive Simpson clonality was calculated as the square root of Simpson's diversity index over productive rearrangements. In its TCRdb copy, this immuneACCESS table keeps in-frame sequences only and misses some clones. Where compared with another copy, unresolved V genes explain less than half of these, and the others have no known cause. Clone size and the V and J calls come from that table; the DNA yielded D and trimming. In all, the sample holds 250,000 to 300,000 clones, and around 89% of those were seen once. The ten largest clones add up to about 4.6% of the sample.

Broader findings and caveats from the paper: The amount of clinical and demographic metadata varied by source and participant and was provided uncurated.

The chain is made from TRBV30 and TRBJ1-2; the D gene is perhaps TRBD1, from 6 matching bases. The clonotype was recovered from a man in his forties with acute or convalescent COVID-19. The sample comprised peripheral blood. The CDR3 here reads CAWSSTGSWGYTF. In nucleotide form, the sequence is TGTGCCTGGAGTTCCACAGGGTCCTGGGGCTACACCTTC.